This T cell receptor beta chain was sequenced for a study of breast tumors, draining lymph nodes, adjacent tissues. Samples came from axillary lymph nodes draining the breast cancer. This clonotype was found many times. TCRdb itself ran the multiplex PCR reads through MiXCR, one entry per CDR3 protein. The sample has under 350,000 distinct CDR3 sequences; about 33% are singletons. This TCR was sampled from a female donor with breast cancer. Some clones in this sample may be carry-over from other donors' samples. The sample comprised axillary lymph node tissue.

The CDR3 loop is CSARALREGPETQYF. The CDR3 DNA follows: TGCAGTGCTAGAGCGTTGCGGGAGGGCCCCGAGACCCAGTACTTC. The gene calls are TRBV20-1 and TRBJ2-5, with TRBD2 matching over 9 bases. CDR3 length equals 15 residues. Germline V gives CDR1 DFQATT, CDR2 SNEGSKA (reference sequence). The V segment lost 1 base and the J segment 5 bases; nucleotides outside the gene matches: 8.